This TCR beta chain was documented in a study of blood T cell repertoires in COVID-19. As for the study in general: Sites in the United States, Italy and Spain provided acute and convalescent COVID-19 samples.

Original methodology: Amplified reference gene primers provided the basis for estimating nucleated cell counts. Assay: immunoSEQ multiplex PCR; the TCRdb copy retains only in-frame clones and omits some. That table gives V, J and clone size, and the DNA gave D and trimming. Counted here are 150,000 to 200,000 clones, over 75% occurring once; the ten biggest clones make up approximately 11%. The V gene lost 3 bases and the J gene lost 4 bases, with 10 bases spanning the gap. The CDR3 length is 14 residues. Germline CDR1 reads MGHRA; CDR2 reads YSYEKL. The TCR comes from a man in his 60s with active or convalescent COVID-19. The source material was peripheral blood. The chain uses TRBV4-1 and TRBJ1-3; D remains ambiguous. The CDR3: CASSHGARGNTIYF. Here the CDR3 DNA reads TGCGCCAGCAGCCACGGAGCGAGGGGAAACACCATATATTTT.